These T cell receptor beta chains were read from a single sample in a study of blood T cell repertoires in COVID-19. Clones were sequenced by immunoSEQ multiplex PCR, and TCRdb holds only the in-frame ones, with some missing. This table has roughly 270,000 clones, about 82% appearing once. Material: peripheral blood. All receptors derive from a man over 45 with active or convalescent COVID-19. The conserved cysteine and the conserved F or W are not part of the CDR3 here.

v_call | cdr3_aa
TRBV6-1 | ASSGTDSYEQY
TRBV12-5 | ASGFADTEAF
TRBV28 | ASSSLGTGITEAF
TRBV20-1 | SASDPGEPQH
TRBV9 | ASSVLAGGDNEQF
TRBV5-1 | ASSLGQVTDTQY
TRBV5-1 | ASSLYSRESTDTQY
TRBV11-3 | ASSLTGTGELF
TRBV3-1/TRBV3-2 | ASTGGRSYEQY
TRBV6-5 | ASSRSGTHYNEQF
TRBV11-2 | ASSPNPYDTQY